Described below is a single TCR beta chain sequence and its context. What it binds is not known. The protocol was immunoSEQ multiplex PCR, while the TCRdb copy is restricted to in-frame clones and leaves out a portion. The table records roughly 65,000 clones, about 86% of them present only once. There are 17 residues in the CDR3. V was shortened by 5 bases and J by 5 bases, with 25 bases between the two germline ends. Germline V gene lookup returns CDR1 MDHEN and CDR2 SYDVKM. The data belong to a study of OX40 agonist ivuxolimab in advanced cancers. On the study more broadly: Dose-escalation patients had hepatocellular carcinoma, melanoma, renal cell or head and neck cancer. Mean age about 60 years, range roughly 23 to 79; approximately 83% male.

Overall study findings and caveats: Expanded clones belonging to CD8+ T cells outnumbered, on average, those of CD4+. Clonal expansion among partial responders at 0.1-3.0 mg/kg ranked near the lowest.

This TCR derives from an adult with an advanced solid tumor such as melanoma, head and neck, liver or kidney cancer. The genes are TRBV28 and TRBJ2-7; a possible D gene is TRBD2 (5 bases). The sequencing here drew on CD4+ or CD8+ T cells sorted from blood, taken in a trial of the OX40 agonist ivuxolimab. Here the CDR3 reads CASSPHVPYPRRDEQYF. The CDR3 coding sequence is TGTGCCAGCAGTCCCCACGTCCCTTACCCCCGGCGGGACGAGCAGTACTTC.